This TCR beta chain was captured by sequencing in a study of tumor-infiltrating lymphocytes in localized non-small cell lung cancer. Points from the study as a whole: No T-cell fraction difference was seen between IM1 and IM2 tumors.

V trimming: 1 base; J trimming: 6 bases; junction bases outside the gene matches: 6. CDR1 MNHNS and CDR2 SASEGT come from the germline V gene. The length of the CDR3 is 15 residues. The repertoire was sequenced with immunoSEQ multiplex PCR; TCRdb's copy has only in-frame clones and lacks some. The table lists 15,000 to 20,000 clones, roughly two thirds of them singletons. Worth noting for this clone: Its cognate antigen is unknown.

V usage is TRBV6-1 and J usage is TRBJ2-7; 10 bases map to TRBD1. Sequencing used lung tumor tissue. This TCR was sampled from a human donor with non-small cell lung cancer. The CDR3 reads CASSEGQGARVEQYF. The CDR3, as DNA: TGTGCCAGCAGTGAAGGACAGGGGGCAAGAGTCGAGCAGTACTTC.